Below are 23 T cell receptor beta chains sequenced from a single sample in a study of CD8 T cells in Susac syndrome (dated by TCRdb to about 2019). Libraries came from the immunoSEQ multiplex PCR assay. RNA was extracted using the RNeasy kit, and roughly 0.5 to 1 ug of the RNA was reverse transcribed with random hexamers. TCRdb handled the public reads itself, with Q25 trimming in fastp and clone calling in MiXCR, and kept productive beta chains. All rows with the same CDR3 protein become a single entry with the most common DNA and genes. Within this sample are about 150,000 distinct CDR3 sequences, with 90% to 96% of them counted one time only. Of the sample, around 0.12% falls within the top ten clones. The sequenced sample was CD4+ T cells from PBMCs. Receptor source: a human donor with Susac syndrome.

This clonotype was observed a handful of times. The chain links TRBV6-2 or TRBV6-3 to TRBJ2-7; 7 nucleotides align to TRBD1. V shed 5 bases and J 2 bases; nucleotides not matched to a gene: 9. Germline V CDR1 and CDR2: MNHEY, SVGEGT. This CDR3 contains 15 residues. This chain's CDR3 is CASSPRGRGTYEQYF. CDR3 nucleotides: TGTGCCAGCAGTCCTAGGGGGCGAGGAACCTACGAGCAGTACTTC.

The chain recombines TRBV7-3 with TRBJ2-5; D perhaps matches TRBD2 (5 bases). With 1 base removed from V and 5 bases from J, the gap between germline ends came to 14 bases. Germline CDR1 SGHTA, CDR2 FQGTGA. CDR3 length equals 15 residues. The CDR3 bases are TGTGCCAGCAGCTTAAGGGGTCTAGCACGGGAGACCCAGTACTTC. Translation gives CASSLRGLARETQYF.

The chain joins TRBV12-3 or TRBV12-4 to TRBJ1-2, with D possibly matching TRBD1 (5 bases). The CDR3 extends over 13 amino acids. Trimming cost V 4 bases and J 4 bases, with 10 bases left between them. This CDR3 is CASSSQGPYGYTF. CDR3 DNA sequence: TGTGCCAGCAGTTCGCAGGGTCCCTATGGCTACACCTTC.

V gene TRBV30 combines with J gene TRBJ2-1; a possible D gene is TRBD2 (6 bases). Trimming stripped 2 bases from V and 11 bases from J, with 16 bases between. The CDR3 length is 13 residues. The germline V gene has CDR1 GTSNPN and CDR2 SVGIG (reference sequence). In DNA form, the CDR3 reads TGTGCCTGGAGTTCGGGAGACACCCTACAGCAGTTCTTC. It translates to CAWSSGDTLQQFF.

The chain has TRBV12-3 or TRBV12-4 and TRBJ2-2, with D perhaps matching TRBD1 or TRBD2 (5 bases each). V shed 6 bases and J shed 6 bases, with 8 bases lying between them. The CDR3 has 12 residues. The DNA for the CDR3 is TGTGCCAGCAGCATGGGACCCGGGGAGCTGTTTTTT. Amino acids: CASSMGPGELFF.

The chain links TRBV24-1 to TRBJ2-1; D uncertain. This CDR3 is 12 amino acids long. Germline V gene data show CDR1 as KGHDR and CDR2 as SFDVKD. With 9 bases removed from V and 9 bases from J, the gap between germline ends came to 14 bases. In DNA, the CDR3 is TGTGCCACCCAAGGTCTGGGTGGTGAGCAGTTCTTC. Its translation: CATQGLGGEQFF.

The chain couples TRBV20-1 to TRBJ2-1, with D maybe TRBD2 (5 bases). The CDR3 runs 14 residues. Germline CDR1 and CDR2: DFQATT and SNEGSKA (reference sequence). Trimming pared 3 bases from V and 1 base from J, leaving 10 bases between. Here the CDR3 DNA reads TGCAGTGCTAGTGGAGGTCCTTCCTACAATGAGCAGTTCTTC. As protein: CSASGGPSYNEQFF.

This rearrangement joins TRBV24-1 to TRBJ2-3, with 9 bases aligning to TRBD1. Germline lookup yields CDR1 KGHDR and CDR2 SFDVKD. J was trimmed by 1 base and V by 6 bases; bases with no gene match: 4. CDR3 size: 15 residues. The CDR3 protein is CATSSRTGGTDTQYF. The CDR3 DNA sequence: TGTGCCACCAGTTCCCGGACAGGGGGCACAGATACGCAGTATTTT.

The genes are TRBV9 and TRBJ2-2; possible D gene TRBD2, 5 bases. V was shortened by 7 bases and J by 1 base, with 11 bases between the two germline ends. Germline V lookup: CDR1 SGDLS, CDR2 YYNGEE. The CDR3 sequence is 14 residues long. CDR3 DNA: TGTGCCAGCCAAGGAGGTCGGAACACCGGGGAGCTGTTTTTT. Protein sequence: CASQGGRNTGELFF.

The chain employs TRBV24-1 and TRBJ2-5; either TRBD1 or TRBD2 may supply D (5 bases each). This CDR3 spans 14 amino acids. The germline CDR1 and CDR2 sequences are KGHDR and SFDVKD. With 6 bases removed from V and 2 bases from J, the gap between germline ends came to 12 bases. The CDR3 DNA is TGTGCCACCAGTCGTGGGGACCCTCAAGAGACCCAGTACTTC. It encodes CATSRGDPQETQYF.

This chain uses TRBV28 with TRBJ1-1; no clear D. This CDR3 contains 12 residues. With 7 bases removed from V and 1 base from J, the gap between germline ends came to 7 bases. Germline assignment: CDR1 MDHEN and CDR2 SYDVKM. The chain's CDR3 is CASKSANTEAFF. The DNA for the CDR3 is TGTGCCAGCAAATCTGCGAACACTGAAGCTTTCTTT.

This rearrangement joins TRBV2 to TRBJ1-4, with D uncertain. CDR1 SNHLY and CDR2 FYNNEI come from the germline V gene. The CDR3 sequence is 14 residues long. Trimming left V 4 bases short and J 5 bases short, with 11 bases between. CDR3: CASSGMALNEKLFF. The CDR3 nucleotides read TGTGCCAGCAGTGGAATGGCTCTAAATGAAAAACTGTTTTTT.

In regard to this clonotype: Compared with germline, one end of the junction differs, possibly owing to a read error. As DNA, the CDR3 is TGTGCTAGCAGCAAATCCGACAGGGGGGGTGAAAAACTGTTTTTT. Translation gives CASSKSDRGGEKLFF. The V call is TRBV7-7, the J call TRBJ1-4, with 9 bases fitting TRBD1. Germline CDR1 is SSHAT and CDR2 is FNYEAQ (reference sequence). This CDR3 is built from 15 residues.

The V and J genes are TRBV10-3 and TRBJ2-1; 7 positions agree with TRBD2. Germline-derived CDR1 and CDR2 are ENHRY and SYGVKD. V gave up 4 bases and J gave up 10 bases; unmatched junction bases: 4. The CDR3 contains 12 residues. CDR3 residues: CAISGAGDEQFF. In DNA, the CDR3 is TGTGCCATCAGTGGGGCGGGAGACGAGCAGTTCTTC.

This chain links TRBV21-1 with TRBJ2-1. TRBV21-1 represents a pseudogene. The CDR3 consists of 13 residues. The CDR3 loop is CASTRPIYNEQFF. DNA for the CDR3: TGTGCCAGCACAAGACCGATTTACAATGAGCAGTTCTTC.

The rearrangement links TRBV18 to TRBJ2-7; no firm D call. V lost 4 bases, J lost 0 bases, and 13 bases lay in between. The CDR3 sequence is 15 residues long. Germline V gene data show CDR1 as KGHSH and CDR2 as LQKENI. This CDR3 is CASSLRSGLSYEQYF. The CDR3 coding sequence is TGTGCCAGCTCACTCCGTAGTGGCCTCTCCTACGAGCAGTACTTC. Based on the CDR3 plus reference TRBV18 and TRBJ2-7, the full variable domain is NAGVMQNPRHLVRRRGQEARLRCSPMKGHSHVYWYRQLPEEGLKFMVYLQKENIIDESGMPKERFSAEFPKEGPSILRIQQVVRGDSAAYFCASSLRSGLSYEQYFGPGTRLTVT.

This rearrangement joins TRBV20-1 to TRBJ2-7; 11 nucleotides agree with TRBD2. CDR3 size: 14 residues. V dropped 3 bases and J dropped 6; count of bases not matched to a gene: 7. Germline values: CDR1 DFQATT, CDR2 SNEGSKA (reference sequence). CDR3 DNA sequence: TGCAGTGCTAGTTCACTAGCGGGAGAGGTCGAGCAGTACTTC. Translation gives CSASSLAGEVEQYF.

This sequence joins TRBV3-1 and TRBJ2-7; 8 nucleotides align to TRBD1. V trimming: 7 bases; J trimming: 7 bases; junction bases outside the gene matches: 12. Germline CDR1 LGHDT, CDR2 YNNKEL (reference sequence). The CDR3 spans 14 residues. This CDR3 is CASTLSGGWGEQYF. CDR3 sequence (DNA): TGTGCCAGCACCCTGTCAGGGGGCTGGGGGGAGCAGTACTTC.

This rearrangement joins TRBV30 to TRBJ1-1, with TRBD1 identical over 8 bases. J was trimmed by 2 bases and V by 7 bases; bases with no gene match: 9. This CDR3 spans 14 amino acids. Germline V lookup: CDR1 GTSNPN, CDR2 SVGIG (reference sequence). CDR3 amino acids: CASKTGAFNTEAFF. CDR3 coding DNA: TGTGCCTCAAAGACAGGGGCCTTCAACACTGAAGCTTTCTTT.

The J gene is TRBJ2-5, the V gene TRBV4-3; D is unresolved. CDR3 length equals 15 residues. Germline CDR1 LGHNA, CDR2 YSLEER. Deletions cut 0 bases from V and 1 base from J, with 9 bases between. The CDR3, as DNA: TGCGCCAGCAGCCAAGATCTGCGCGGCCAAGAGACCCAGTACTTC. It encodes CASSQDLRGQETQYF.

The chain combines TRBV18 with TRBJ1-1; TRBD1 aligns across 7 bases. This CDR3 contains 13 residues. The germline V gene has CDR1 KGHSH and CDR2 LQKENI. V lost 3 bases, J lost 11 bases, and 9 bases stayed unmatched. Here the CDR3 reads CASSPRDSQGAFF. DNA for the CDR3: TGTGCCAGCTCACCGCGGGACAGTCAGGGGGCTTTCTTT. The full variable domain, rest sourced from reference TRBV18 and TRBJ1-1, is NAGVMQNPRHLVRRRGQEARLRCSPMKGHSHVYWYRQLPEEGLKFMVYLQKENIIDESGMPKERFSAEFPKEGPSILRIQQVVRGDSAAYFCASSPRDSQGAFFGQGTRLTVV.

The sample holds one count of this clonotype. The V and J genes are TRBV12-3 or TRBV12-4 and TRBJ1-2; maybe TRBD1 (5 bases). Trimming took 2 bases from V and 3 from J, leaving 10 bases between them. The CDR3 has 14 amino acids. CDR3 in amino acids: CASSLMGPDYGYTF. The CDR3 nucleotides read TGTGCCAGCAGTTTAATGGGGCCTGACTATGGCTACACCTTC.

The chain joins TRBV20-1 to TRBJ2-4; D not resolved. Germline V gives CDR1 DFQATT, CDR2 SNEGSKA (reference sequence). The CDR3 totals 14 residues. The V and J ends lost 3 bases and 0 bases respectively, with 9 bases between them. Here the CDR3 reads CSASSELAKNIQYF. CDR3 DNA: TGCAGTGCTAGTTCCGAGCTAGCCAAAAACATTCAGTACTTC.